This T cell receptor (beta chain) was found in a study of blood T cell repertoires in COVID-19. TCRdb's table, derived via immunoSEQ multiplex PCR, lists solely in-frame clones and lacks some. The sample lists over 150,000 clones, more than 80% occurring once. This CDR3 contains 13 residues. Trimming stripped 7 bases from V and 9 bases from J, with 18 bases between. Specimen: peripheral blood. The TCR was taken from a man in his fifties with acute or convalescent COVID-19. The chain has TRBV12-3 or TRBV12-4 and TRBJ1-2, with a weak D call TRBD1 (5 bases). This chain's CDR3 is CASTRRFRDRYTF. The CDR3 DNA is TGTGCCAGCACCCGCAGGTTCAGGGATCGCTACACCTTC.